The subject of this entry is one T cell receptor (beta chain). One junction end disagrees with the germline gene, perhaps due to a read error. This record belongs to a study of CD8+CD57+ T cells in acquired aplastic anemia. It was genomic DNA that served as the template for profiling TCR beta VDJ and CDR3. TCRdb passed the reads through MiXCR, listing each CDR3 protein once. The sample shows 160,000 or so distinct CDR3 sequences, roughly 48% of them seen only once. All patients picked for sequencing had shown, by flow cytometry, an expansion of CD8+CD57+ cells. This CDR3 contains 16 residues. Per the germline V gene, CDR1 is KGHDR and CDR2 is SFDVKD.

This receptor was obtained from a human donor with aplastic anemia. Sequencing was carried out using sorted CD4+, CD8+, or CD8+CD57+ T cells (not recorded which) from PBMCs. This rearrangement joins TRBV24-1 to TRBJ2-7; D could derive from TRBD1 or TRBD2 (5 bases each). The CDR3 loop is CATSDPAGTADYERYF. For the CDR3, the DNA is TGTGCCACCAGTGATCCGGCCGGGACCGCCGACTACGAGCGGTACTTC.